This TCR beta chain was sequenced during a study of regulatory T cells in long-lasting Graves disease. CDR1 DFQATT and CDR2 SNEGSKA come from the germline V gene (reference sequence). Trimming removed 4 bases from V and 0 bases from J; junction bases left unmatched: 6. This CDR3 has 14 amino acids. Many counts were recorded for this clonotype. The time point: newly diagnosed GD, antithyroid drugs for less than 3 months. PBMCs provided the RNA from which the TCR library was made. Arm-PCR of CDR3 regions with iRepertoire HTBI primers generated TCR beta libraries. In TCRdb, the multiplex PCR reads were re-called with MiXCR into one record per CDR3 protein. The sample includes 450,000 to 650,000 distinct CDR3 sequences, about 16% of them seen just once. These data also formed part of another study, on T cells in Graves' hyperthyroidism and ophthalmopathy.

The sample was peripheral blood mononuclear cells (PBMCs), taken at new diagnosis, from a patient treated with antithyroid drugs. The receptor was isolated from a woman aged 35-65 years with Graves disease. The chain couples TRBV20-1 to TRBJ2-7; 7 bases align to TRBD1. Here the CDR3 reads CSANNRGPSYEQYF. The CDR3 nucleotides are TGCAGTGCTAATAACAGGGGTCCCTCCTACGAGCAGTACTTC.